The 22 T cell receptor beta chains reported below all come from one sample, sequenced in a study of blood T cell repertoires in COVID-19 (dated by TCRdb to about 2020). Libraries were made using the immunoSEQ multiplex PCR assay. TCRdb took this table from immuneACCESS and kept in-frame rearrangements with V and J called. Such tables lack part of the clones; where checked against another copy, unresolved V genes explain under half of the gap, and the rest is unexplained. Counted in this sample were about 48,000 clones; around 80% of them appeared once. Jointly, the top ten make up 50% to 75% of the sample. The sequenced material came from peripheral blood. These receptors originate from a man between 65 and 85 years old with acute or convalescent COVID-19.

V is TRBV30 and J is TRBJ2-4; 11 bases map to TRBD1. The ends lost 1 base at V and 7 bases at J; junction bases unmatched: 9. There are 16 residues in the CDR3. Per germline, CDR1 GTSNPN and CDR2 SVGIG (reference sequence). The CDR3 coding sequence is TGTGCCTGGAGTGGAACCGGGACAGGGGGTAGGAACATTCAGTACTTC. This sequence encodes CAWSGTGTGGRNIQYF. Looking up the rest from reference TRBV30 and TRBJ2-4 gives the full variable domain: SQTIHQWPATLVQPVGSPLSLECTVEGTSNPNLYWYRQAAGRGLQLLFYSVGIGQISSEVPQNLSASRPQDRQFILSSKKLLLSDSGFYLCAWSGTGTGGRNIQYFGAGTRLSVL.

V is TRBV2 and J is TRBJ1-2; D uncertain. There are 13 residues in the CDR3. Trimming stripped 1 base from V and 8 bases from J, with 11 bases between. Germline values: CDR1 SNHLY, CDR2 FYNNEI. The CDR3 region has the DNA TGTGCCAGCAGTGAAGGATTTACTTTAGGCTACACCTTC. Its translation is CASSEGFTLGYTF.

The chain employs TRBV21-1 and TRBJ1-2; the table assigns TRBD1, which was not confirmed against the DNA. TRBV21-1 has pseudogene status. The CDR3 loop spans 14 amino acids. The CDR3 loop reads CASSKLQGDYGYTF. The CDR3 DNA is TGTGCCAGCAGCAAGTTACAGGGAGACTATGGCTACACCTTC.

The rearrangement joins TRBV4-3 to TRBJ2-3; 7 bases are a match to TRBD1. V lost 1 base and J lost 3; bases outside the gene matches: 7. The germline CDR1 and CDR2 sequences are LGHNA and YSLEER. This CDR3 is built from 16 residues. The CDR3 nucleotides are TGCGCCAGCAGCCAAGGCACAGGGGTGGGAACAGATACGCAGTATTTT. Translating gives CASSQGTGVGTDTQYF.

CDR3 sequence reads: CASSLSGTGGETDTQYF. CDR3 sequence (DNA): TGTGCCAGCAGTTTATCGGGGACAGGGGGGGAAACAGATACGCAGTATTTT. The genes are TRBV28 and TRBJ2-3; 11 bases match TRBD1. CDR3 length: 17 amino acids. Trimming took 1 base from V and 3 from J; bases not matched to a gene: 6. Germline V gene sequence: CDR1 MDHEN, CDR2 SYDVKM.

The CDR3 sequence is CASRRDRGLEKLFF. The CDR3, as DNA: TGTGCCAGCAGAAGGGACAGGGGGCTCGAAAAACTGTTTTTT. The chain uses TRBV6-5 and TRBJ1-4; 12 bases map to TRBD1. Germline V gene sequence: CDR1 MNHEY, CDR2 SVGAGI. The CDR3 consists of 14 residues. The V gene end was trimmed by 6 bases and the J gene end by 8 bases; junction bases not matched to a gene: 4.

This chain joins TRBV30 and TRBJ1-5; TRBD1 matches at 7 bases. Germline values: CDR1 GTSNPN, CDR2 SVGIG (reference sequence). The CDR3 is 15 residues long. V lost 4 bases, J lost 4 bases, and 10 bases stayed unmatched. CDR3 residues: CAWTNRGRVNQPQHF. DNA of the CDR3: TGTGCCTGGACAAACAGGGGAAGGGTTAATCAGCCCCAGCATTTT.

V is TRBV14 and J is TRBJ1-1; no clear D gene. Trimming stripped 1 base from V and 4 bases from J, with 7 bases between. This CDR3 is built from 13 residues. Per the germline V gene, CDR1 is SGHDN and CDR2 is FVKESK. CDR3 sequence: CASSQVPGTEAFF. The CDR3 bases are TGTGCCAGCAGCCAAGTGCCAGGCACTGAAGCTTTCTTT. Looking up the rest from reference TRBV14 and TRBJ1-1 gives the full variable domain: EAGVTQFPSHSVIEKGQTVTLRCDPISGHDNLYWYRRVMGKEIKFLLHFVKESKQDESGMPNNRFLAERTGGTYSTLKVQPAELEDSGVYFCASSQVPGTEAFFGQGTRLTVV.

The chain couples TRBV6-2 or TRBV6-3 to TRBJ1-2; 8 bases are shared with TRBD1. CDR1 and CDR2 (germline): MNHEY, SVGEGT. J lost 6 bases, V lost 6 bases, and 15 bases had no gene match. CDR3 length: 16 residues. Here the CDR3 reads CASSQGISGGRDGYTF. For the CDR3, the DNA is TGTGCCAGCAGCCAAGGCATATCAGGGGGCAGAGATGGCTACACCTTC.

V is TRBV3-1 (or the pseudogene TRBV3-2) and J is TRBJ2-7; 7 bases are a match to TRBD2. Losses at the gene ends were 3 bases for V and 7 bases for J; bases not matched to a gene: 3. The CDR3 length is 12 residues. The V gene's germline CDR1 is LGHDT and CDR2 YNNKEL (reference sequence). As DNA, the CDR3 is TGTGCCAGCAGCCAGGGCGGGGGTGAGCAGTACTTC. Translation: CASSQGGGEQYF.

This chain links TRBV7-3 with TRBJ1-1, with D perhaps TRBD1 (5 bases). In germline, CDR1 is SGHTA, CDR2 FQGTGA. This CDR3 has 15 residues. Trimming removed 2 bases at V and 1 base at J, with 11 bases between. The CDR3 region is CASSLGGSPNTEAFF. CDR3 in DNA: TGTGCCAGCAGCTTAGGGGGGTCCCCGAACACTGAAGCTTTCTTT.

The V and J genes are TRBV6-6 and TRBJ2-6, with D uncertain. Trimming removed 7 bases from V and 2 bases from J, with 3 bases in between. Per germline, CDR1 MNHNY and CDR2 SVGAGI (reference sequence). The CDR3 has 12 amino acids. The DNA for the CDR3 is TGTGCCAGCACTCCTGGGGCCAACGTCCTGACTTTC. It specifies CASTPGANVLTF.

The chain uses TRBV6-1 and TRBJ1-1; D might be TRBD1 (5 bases). From germline, CDR1 is MNHNS and CDR2 SASEGT. The CDR3 contains 13 residues. The V gene lost 3 bases and the J gene lost 4 bases, with 9 bases spanning the gap. This CDR3 reads CASSEGGVTEAFF. The DNA for the CDR3 is TGTGCCAGCAGTGAGGGGGGGGTCACTGAAGCTTTCTTT.

The chain is built from TRBV2 and TRBJ1-5; D might be TRBD1 (6 bases). The germline V gene encodes CDR1 SNHLY and CDR2 FYNNEI. Trimming cost V 4 bases and J 1 base, with 8 bases left between them. The CDR3 runs 14 residues. The CDR3 spells CASSVGQSNQPQHF. As DNA, the CDR3 is TGTGCCAGCAGTGTAGGACAGAGCAATCAGCCCCAGCATTTT.

The rearrangement joins TRBV15 to TRBJ1-1; no clear D gene. In germline, CDR1 is LNHNV, CDR2 YYDKDF (reference sequence). The CDR3 loop spans 14 amino acids. V dropped 1 base and J dropped 1 base, with 7 bases sitting between them. The CDR3 region has the DNA TGTGCCACCAGCAGAGTTCAGTCGAACACTGAAGCTTTCTTT. This sequence encodes CATSRVQSNTEAFF.

This clone was observed once. The genes are TRBV28 and TRBJ2-7; a possible D gene is TRBD1 (5 bases). The CDR3 contains 15 residues. V was cut by 0 bases and J by 2 bases, with 11 bases left in between. Germline CDR1 MDHEN, CDR2 SYDVKM. The CDR3: CASSLWALGPYEQYF. CDR3 coding DNA: TGTGCCAGCAGTTTATGGGCCCTGGGGCCCTACGAGCAGTACTTC.

This clone was counted a few times. The chain employs TRBV5-5 and TRBJ1-5; no clear D gene. Germline V gene data show CDR1 as SGHKS and CDR2 as YYEKEE (reference sequence). Trimming left V 6 bases short and J 1 base short, with 11 bases between. This CDR3 has 14 amino acids. As DNA, the CDR3 is TGTGCCAGCACCCAGGATCGCAGCAATCAGCCCCAGCATTTT. This sequence encodes CASTQDRSNQPQHF.

This rearrangement joins TRBV18 to TRBJ1-3; a possible D gene is TRBD1 (6 bases). The germline gives CDR1 KGHSH, CDR2 LQKENI. This CDR3 spans 14 amino acids. V was clipped by 10 bases and J by 7 bases, with 20 bases between them. In DNA, the CDR3 is TGTGCCACCGTACAGGGAACAACGAGGAACACCATATATTTT. This translates into CATVQGTTRNTIYF.

On this clone itself: The germline gene is not matched at one end of the junction; a read error may be the cause. The V call is TRBV3-1 (or the pseudogene TRBV3-2), the J call TRBJ2-3; possible D gene TRBD1, 6 bases. Germline loops: CDR1 LGHDT, CDR2 YNNKEL (reference sequence). CDR3 size: 15 residues. CDR3 sequence (DNA): TGTGCCAGCAGCCAACCTCAGGGGAACACAAATACGCAGTATTTT. This gives the protein CASSQPQGNTNTQYF.

V usage is TRBV21-1 and J usage is TRBJ2-5; no DNA check was done on the table's D call, TRBD1. TRBV21-1 is tagged as a pseudogene. This CDR3 is built from 14 residues. This CDR3 reads CASHPLIRWETQYF. CDR3 nucleotides: TGTGCCAGCCACCCGCTGATCAGGTGGGAGACCCAGTACTTC.

J is TRBJ2-2 and V is TRBV11-3, with TRBD2 matching over 7 bases. Germline V gives CDR1 SGHNT, CDR2 YENEEA. Trimming at V came to 5 bases and at J to 2 bases, leaving 8 bases not matched to a gene. This CDR3 is built from 16 residues. CDR3 residues: CASSSRRDYNTGELFF. CDR3 DNA: TGTGCCAGCAGCAGTCGACGGGACTACAACACCGGGGAGCTGTTTTTT. Full variable domain (outside the CDR3, taken from reference TRBV11-3 and TRBJ2-2): EAGVVQSPRYKIIEKKQPVAFWCNPISGHNTLYWYLQNLGQGPELLIRYENEEAVDDSQLPKDRFSAERLKGVDSTLKIQPAELGDSAVYLCASSSRRDYNTGELFFGEGSRLTVL.

The chain combines TRBV5-6 with TRBJ1-4; a weak D match, TRBD1 (5 bases). There are 17 residues in the CDR3. The V end was cut by 6 bases, the J end by 0 bases, with 18 bases between. Germline assignment: CDR1 SGHDT and CDR2 YYEEEE. The chain's CDR3 is CASTRFSGGATNEKLFF. In DNA form, the CDR3 reads TGTGCCAGCACCCGATTCTCGGGGGGTGCAACTAATGAAAAACTGTTTTTT.